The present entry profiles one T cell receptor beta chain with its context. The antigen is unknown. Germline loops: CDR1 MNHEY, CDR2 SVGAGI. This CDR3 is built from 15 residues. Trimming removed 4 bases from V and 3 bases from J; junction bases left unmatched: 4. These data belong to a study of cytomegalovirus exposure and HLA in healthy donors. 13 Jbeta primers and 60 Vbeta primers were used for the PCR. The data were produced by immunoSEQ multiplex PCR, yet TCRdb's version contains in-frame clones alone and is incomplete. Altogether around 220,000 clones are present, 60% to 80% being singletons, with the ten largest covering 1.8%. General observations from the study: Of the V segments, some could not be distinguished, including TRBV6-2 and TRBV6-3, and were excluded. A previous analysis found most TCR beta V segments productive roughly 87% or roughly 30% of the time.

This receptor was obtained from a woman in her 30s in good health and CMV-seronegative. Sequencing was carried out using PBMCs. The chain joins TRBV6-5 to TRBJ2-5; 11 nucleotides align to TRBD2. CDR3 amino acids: CASSSSGGSKETQYF. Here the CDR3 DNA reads TGTGCCAGCAGTTCTAGCGGGGGGTCTAAAGAGACCCAGTACTTC.